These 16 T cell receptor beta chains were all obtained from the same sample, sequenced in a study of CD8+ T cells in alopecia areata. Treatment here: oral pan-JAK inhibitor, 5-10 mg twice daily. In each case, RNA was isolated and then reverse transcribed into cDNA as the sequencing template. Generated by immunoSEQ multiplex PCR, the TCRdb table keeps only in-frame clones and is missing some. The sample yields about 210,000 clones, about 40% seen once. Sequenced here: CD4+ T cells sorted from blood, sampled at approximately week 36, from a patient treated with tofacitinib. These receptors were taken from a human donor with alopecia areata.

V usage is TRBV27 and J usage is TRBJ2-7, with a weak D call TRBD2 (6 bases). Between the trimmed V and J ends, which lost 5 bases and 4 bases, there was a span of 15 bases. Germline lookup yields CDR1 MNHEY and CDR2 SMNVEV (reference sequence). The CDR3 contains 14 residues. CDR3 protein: CASSPRRAPYEQYF. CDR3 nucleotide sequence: TGTGCCAGCAGTCCAAGGAGGGCCCCGTACGAGCAGTACTTC.

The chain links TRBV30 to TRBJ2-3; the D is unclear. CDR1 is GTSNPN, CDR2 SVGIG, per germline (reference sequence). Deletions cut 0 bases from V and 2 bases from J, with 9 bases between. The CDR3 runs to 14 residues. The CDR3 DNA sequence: TGTGCCTGGAGTGTATCCCGCTCCACAGATACGCAGTATTTT. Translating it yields CAWSVSRSTDTQYF.

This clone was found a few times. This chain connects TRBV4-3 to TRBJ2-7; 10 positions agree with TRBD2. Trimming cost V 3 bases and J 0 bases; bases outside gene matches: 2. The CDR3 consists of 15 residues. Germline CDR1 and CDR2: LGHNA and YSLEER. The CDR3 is CASSHRLAGSYEQYF. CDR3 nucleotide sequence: TGCGCCAGCAGCCACCGACTAGCGGGCTCCTACGAGCAGTACTTC.

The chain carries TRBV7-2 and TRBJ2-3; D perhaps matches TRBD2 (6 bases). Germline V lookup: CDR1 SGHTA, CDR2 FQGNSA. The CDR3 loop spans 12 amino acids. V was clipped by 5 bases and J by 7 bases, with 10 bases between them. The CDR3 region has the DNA TGTGCCAGCAGCCAACTAGCATATACGCAGTATTTT. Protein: CASSQLAYTQYF.

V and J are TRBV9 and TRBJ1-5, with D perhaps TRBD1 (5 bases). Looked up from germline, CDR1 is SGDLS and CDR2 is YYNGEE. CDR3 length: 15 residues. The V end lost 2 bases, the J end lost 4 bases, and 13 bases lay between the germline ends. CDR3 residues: CASSVGVLRNQPQHF. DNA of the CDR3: TGTGCCAGCAGCGTGGGGGTGTTGCGTAATCAGCCCCAGCATTTT. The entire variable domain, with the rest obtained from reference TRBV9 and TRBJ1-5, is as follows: DSGVTQTPKHLITATGQRVTLRCSPRSGDLSVYWYQQSLDQGLQFLIQYYNGEERAKGNILERFSAQQFPDLHSELNLSSLELGDSALYFCASSVGVLRNQPQHFGDGTRLSIL.

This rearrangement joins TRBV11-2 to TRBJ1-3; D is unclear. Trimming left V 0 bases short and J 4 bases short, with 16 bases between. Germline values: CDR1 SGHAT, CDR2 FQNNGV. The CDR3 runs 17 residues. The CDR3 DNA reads TGTGCCAGCAGCTTAGATCGTCCTGGGAGTGACGGAAACACCATATATTTT. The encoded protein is CASSLDRPGSDGNTIYF.

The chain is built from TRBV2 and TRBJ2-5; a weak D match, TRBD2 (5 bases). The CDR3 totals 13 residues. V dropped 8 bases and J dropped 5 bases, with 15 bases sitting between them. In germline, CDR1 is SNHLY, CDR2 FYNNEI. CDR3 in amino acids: CASPGEPLETQYF. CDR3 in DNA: TGTGCCAGCCCCGGGGAGCCCTTGGAGACCCAGTACTTC.

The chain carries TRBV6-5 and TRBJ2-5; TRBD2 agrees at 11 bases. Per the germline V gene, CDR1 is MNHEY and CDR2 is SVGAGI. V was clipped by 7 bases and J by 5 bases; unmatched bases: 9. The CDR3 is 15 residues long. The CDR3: CASTPLAGGVETQYF. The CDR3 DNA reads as TGTGCCAGCACCCCCCTAGCGGGAGGTGTGGAGACCCAGTACTTC.

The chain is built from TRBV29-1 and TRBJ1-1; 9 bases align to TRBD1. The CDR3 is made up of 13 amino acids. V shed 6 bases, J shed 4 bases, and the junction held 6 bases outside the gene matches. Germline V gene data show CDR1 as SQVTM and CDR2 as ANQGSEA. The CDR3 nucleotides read TGCAGCGTCTACAGGGGGCAGGGCACTGAAGCTTTCTTT. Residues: CSVYRGQGTEAFF.

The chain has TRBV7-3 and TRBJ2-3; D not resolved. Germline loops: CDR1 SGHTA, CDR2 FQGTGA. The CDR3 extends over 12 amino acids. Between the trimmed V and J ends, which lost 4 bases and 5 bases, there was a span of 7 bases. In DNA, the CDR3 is TGTGCCAGCAGCTCCTCGGGAGATACGCAGTATTTT. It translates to CASSSSGDTQYF.

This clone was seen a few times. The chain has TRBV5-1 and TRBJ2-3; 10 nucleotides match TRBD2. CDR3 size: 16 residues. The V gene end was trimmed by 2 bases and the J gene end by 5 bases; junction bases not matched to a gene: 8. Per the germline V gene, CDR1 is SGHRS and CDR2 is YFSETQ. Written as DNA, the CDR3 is TGCGCCAGCAGCTTCGTAGCGGGAGGTCGTGGAGATACGCAGTATTTT. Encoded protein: CASSFVAGGRGDTQYF.

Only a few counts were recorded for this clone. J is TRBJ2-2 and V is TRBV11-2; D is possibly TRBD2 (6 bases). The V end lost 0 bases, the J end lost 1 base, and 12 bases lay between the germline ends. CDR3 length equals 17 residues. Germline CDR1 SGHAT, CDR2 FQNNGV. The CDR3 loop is CASSLDLAGRNTGELFF. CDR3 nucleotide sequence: TGTGCCAGCAGCTTAGATTTGGCGGGGAGGAACACCGGGGAGCTGTTTTTT.

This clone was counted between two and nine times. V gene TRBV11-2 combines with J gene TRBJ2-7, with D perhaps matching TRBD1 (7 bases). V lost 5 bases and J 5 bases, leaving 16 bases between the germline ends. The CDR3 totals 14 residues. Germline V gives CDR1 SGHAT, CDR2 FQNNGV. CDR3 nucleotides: TGTGCCAGCAGCCACCGGACAGGCGGGGACGAGCAGTACTTC. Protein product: CASSHRTGGDEQYF.

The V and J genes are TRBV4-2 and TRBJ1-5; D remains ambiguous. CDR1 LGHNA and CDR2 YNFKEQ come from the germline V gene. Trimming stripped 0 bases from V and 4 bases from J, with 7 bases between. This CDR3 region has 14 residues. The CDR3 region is CASSQDWSNQPQHF. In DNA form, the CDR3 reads TGTGCCAGCAGCCAAGATTGGAGTAATCAGCCCCAGCATTTT.

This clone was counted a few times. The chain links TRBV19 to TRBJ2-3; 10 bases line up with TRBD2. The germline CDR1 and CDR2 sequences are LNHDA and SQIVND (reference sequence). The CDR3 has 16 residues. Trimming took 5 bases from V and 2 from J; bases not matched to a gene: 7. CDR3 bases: TGTGCCAGTAGTCGTACGACTAGCGGGTACACAGATACGCAGTATTTT. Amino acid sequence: CASSRTTSGYTDTQYF.

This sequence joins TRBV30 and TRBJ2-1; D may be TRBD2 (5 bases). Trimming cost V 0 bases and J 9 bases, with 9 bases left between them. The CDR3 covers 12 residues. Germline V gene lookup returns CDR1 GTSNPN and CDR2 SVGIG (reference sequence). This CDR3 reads CAWSVHRGEQFF. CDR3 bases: TGTGCCTGGAGTGTACACCGGGGTGAGCAGTTCTTC. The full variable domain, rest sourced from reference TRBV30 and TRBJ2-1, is SQTIHQWPATLVQPVGSPLSLECTVEGTSNPNLYWYRQAAGRGLQLLFYSVGIGQISSEVPQNLSASRPQDRQFILSSKKLLLSDSGFYLCAWSVHRGEQFFGPGTRLTVL.